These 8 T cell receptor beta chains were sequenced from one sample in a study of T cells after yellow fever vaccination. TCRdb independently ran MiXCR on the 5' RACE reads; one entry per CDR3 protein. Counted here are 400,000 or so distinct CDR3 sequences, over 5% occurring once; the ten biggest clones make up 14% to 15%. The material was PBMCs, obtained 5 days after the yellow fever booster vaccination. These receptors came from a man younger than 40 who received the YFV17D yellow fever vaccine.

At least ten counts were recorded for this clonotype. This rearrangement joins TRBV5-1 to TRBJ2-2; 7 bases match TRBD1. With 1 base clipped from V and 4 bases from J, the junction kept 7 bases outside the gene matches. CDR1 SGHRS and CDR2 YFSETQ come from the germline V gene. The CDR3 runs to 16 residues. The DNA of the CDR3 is TGCGCCAGCAGCTTGACAGGGGCGCAGTCCACCGGGGAGCTGTTTTTT. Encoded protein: CASSLTGAQSTGELFF. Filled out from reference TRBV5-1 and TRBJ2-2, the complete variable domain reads KAGVTQTPRYLIKTRGQQVTLSCSPISGHRSVSWYQQTPGQGLQFLFEYFSETQRNKGNFPGRFSGRQFSNSRSEMNVSTLELGDSALYLCASSLTGAQSTGELFFGEGSRLTVL.

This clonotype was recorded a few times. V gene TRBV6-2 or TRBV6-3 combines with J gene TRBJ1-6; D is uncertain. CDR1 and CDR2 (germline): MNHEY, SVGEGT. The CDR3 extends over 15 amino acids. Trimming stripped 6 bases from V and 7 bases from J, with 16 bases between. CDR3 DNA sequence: TGTGCCAGCAGAACGCCCATAAGGAAGAATTCACCCCTCCACTTT. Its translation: CASRTPIRKNSPLHF.

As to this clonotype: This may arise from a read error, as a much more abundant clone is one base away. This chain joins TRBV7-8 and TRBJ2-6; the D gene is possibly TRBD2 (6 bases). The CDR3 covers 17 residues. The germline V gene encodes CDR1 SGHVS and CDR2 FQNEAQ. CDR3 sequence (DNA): TGTGCCAGCAGCTTAAGCGGAGGGAACTCTAGGGCCAACGTCCTGACTTTC. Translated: CASSLSGGNSRANVLTF.

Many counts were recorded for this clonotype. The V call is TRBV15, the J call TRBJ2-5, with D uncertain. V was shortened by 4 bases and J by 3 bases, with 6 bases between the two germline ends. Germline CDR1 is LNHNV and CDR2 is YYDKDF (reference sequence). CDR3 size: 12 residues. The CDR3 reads CATSTGKETQYF. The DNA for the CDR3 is TGTGCCACCAGCACAGGAAAAGAGACCCAGTACTTC.

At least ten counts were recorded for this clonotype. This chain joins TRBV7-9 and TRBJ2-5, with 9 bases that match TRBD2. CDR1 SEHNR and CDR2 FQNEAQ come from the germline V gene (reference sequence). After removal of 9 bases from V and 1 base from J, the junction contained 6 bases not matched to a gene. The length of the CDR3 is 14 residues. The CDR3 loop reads CASMISGGQETQYF. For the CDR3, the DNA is TGTGCCAGTATGATTAGCGGGGGCCAAGAGACCCAGTACTTC.

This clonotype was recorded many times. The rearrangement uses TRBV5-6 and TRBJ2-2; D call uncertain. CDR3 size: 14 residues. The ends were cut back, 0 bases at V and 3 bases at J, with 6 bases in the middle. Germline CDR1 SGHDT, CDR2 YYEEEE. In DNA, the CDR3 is TGTGCCAGCAGCTTGGCCGCAGACACCGGGGAGCTGTTTTTT. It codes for CASSLAADTGELFF.

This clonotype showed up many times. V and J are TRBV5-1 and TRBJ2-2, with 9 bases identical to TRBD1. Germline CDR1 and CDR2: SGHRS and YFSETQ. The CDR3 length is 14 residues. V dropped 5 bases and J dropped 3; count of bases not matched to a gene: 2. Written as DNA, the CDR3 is TGCGCCAGCAGAAGGACAGGGGACACCGGGGAGCTGTTTTTT. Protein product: CASRRTGDTGELFF.

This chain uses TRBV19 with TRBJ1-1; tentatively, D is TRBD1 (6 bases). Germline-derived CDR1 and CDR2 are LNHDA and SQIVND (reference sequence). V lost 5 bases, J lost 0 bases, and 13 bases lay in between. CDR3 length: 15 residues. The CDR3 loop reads CASSPRTVLNTEAFF. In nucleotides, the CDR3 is TGTGCCAGTAGTCCCCGGACAGTTTTGAACACTGAAGCTTTCTTT. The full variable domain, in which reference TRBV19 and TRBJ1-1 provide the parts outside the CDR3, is DGGITQSPKYLFRKEGQNVTLSCEQNLNHDAMYWYRQDPGQGLRLIYYSQIVNDFQKGDIAEGYSVSREKKESFPLTVTSAQKNPTAFYLCASSPRTVLNTEAFFGQGTRLTVV.